The 4 T cell receptor beta chains listed next were all sequenced from one sample in a study of OX40 agonist ivuxolimab in advanced cancers. The protocol was immunoSEQ multiplex PCR, while the TCRdb copy is restricted to in-frame clones and leaves out a portion. The table lists tens of thousands of clones, about 90% of them singletons. The sample was CD4+ or CD8+ T cells sorted from blood, taken in a trial of the OX40 agonist ivuxolimab. The receptors originated from an adult with an advanced solid tumor such as melanoma, head and neck, liver or kidney cancer.

V gene TRBV9 combines with J gene TRBJ2-2; TRBD2 matches 11 bases. CDR3 length: 17 residues. The junction had 8 bases not matched to a gene; V was cut back by 3 bases and J by 4 bases. Germline CDR1 SGDLS, CDR2 YYNGEE. This CDR3 reads CASSGVAGGPGTGELFF. The CDR3 DNA follows: TGTGCCAGCAGCGGAGTAGCGGGAGGGCCGGGCACCGGGGAGCTGTTTTTT.

This clone was picked up a small number of times. The genes are TRBV6-6 and TRBJ2-1, with D tentatively TRBD1 (5 bases). The CDR3 extends over 14 amino acids. From germline, CDR1 is MNHNY and CDR2 SVGAGI (reference sequence). Trimming shortened V by 2 bases and J by 9 bases, and 14 bases separated the two germline ends. CDR3 bases: TGTGCCAGCAGTTACCCTCAGGGTAAGCCTGAGCAGTTCTTC. Translation: CASSYPQGKPEQFF.

This clone showed up just a few times. The rearrangement uses TRBV30 and TRBJ1-6, with a weak D call TRBD1 (6 bases). V lost 1 base to trimming and J lost 7 bases, with 8 bases between them. Germline V lookup: CDR1 GTSNPN, CDR2 SVGIG (reference sequence). The length of the CDR3 is 13 residues. In DNA form, the CDR3 reads TGTGCCTGGAGTGAGGGGGGCAATTCACCCCTCCACTTT. Protein product: CAWSEGGNSPLHF. Complete variable domain (other parts from reference TRBV30 and TRBJ1-6): SQTIHQWPATLVQPVGSPLSLECTVEGTSNPNLYWYRQAAGRGLQLLFYSVGIGQISSEVPQNLSASRPQDRQFILSSKKLLLSDSGFYLCAWSEGGNSPLHFGNGTRLTVT.

Only one count was recorded for this clone. The chain couples TRBV9 to TRBJ2-2; D might be TRBD2 (5 bases). Germline V gene sequence: CDR1 SGDLS, CDR2 YYNGEE. The length of the CDR3 is 14 residues. V lost 4 bases and J 3 bases, leaving 10 bases between the germline ends. CDR3: CASSSLSDTGELFF. CDR3 DNA sequence: TGTGCCAGCAGCTCTCTTAGCGACACCGGGGAGCTGTTTTTT.